A selection of T cell receptor beta chains follows, all from one sample in a study of T cell repertoires in cytomegalovirus infection. Via MiXCR, TCRdb re-called the reads, giving one row per CDR3 protein. The sample comprises 250,000 or so distinct CDR3 sequences, approximately 9.2% of which are singletons, and about 14% rests with the top ten. The specimen sequenced was PBMCs. The receptors originated from a human donor in good health (CMV status not recorded). Some clones in this sample may be carry-over from other donors' samples. CDR3s leave out the opening cysteine and the closing phenylalanine or tryptophan. The D gene is left open where the match is weak. Size is stated for part of the rows, as once, few or many counts, or as a class when the clone is expanded.

clone size	V gene	D gene	J gene	CDR3 protein
-	TRBV11-2	TRBD2	TRBJ2-5	ASSQGASGKETQY
many	TRBV28	-	TRBJ1-5	ASSSGALVSYSNQPQH
many	TRBV7-3	TRBD1	TRBJ1-1	ASSLTPGGTEAF
many	TRBV28	TRBD1	TRBJ2-7	ASSPNLGQGAKQY
-	TRBV14	-	TRBJ1-2	ASSHYEKSDPGGYT
many	TRBV19	TRBD1	TRBJ2-7	ASSTGYRGAGEHEQY
few	TRBV3-1	-	TRBJ1-1	ASSQDLDTMAKAF
few	TRBV7-2	-	TRBJ2-3	ASSFSRDTDTQY
many	TRBV12-3/TRBV12-4	-	TRBJ2-7	ASSLFATYEQY
few	TRBV5-5	TRBD1	TRBJ2-3	ASSLAGTGSTDTQY
few	TRBV29-1	-	TRBJ2-5	SVNRGETQY